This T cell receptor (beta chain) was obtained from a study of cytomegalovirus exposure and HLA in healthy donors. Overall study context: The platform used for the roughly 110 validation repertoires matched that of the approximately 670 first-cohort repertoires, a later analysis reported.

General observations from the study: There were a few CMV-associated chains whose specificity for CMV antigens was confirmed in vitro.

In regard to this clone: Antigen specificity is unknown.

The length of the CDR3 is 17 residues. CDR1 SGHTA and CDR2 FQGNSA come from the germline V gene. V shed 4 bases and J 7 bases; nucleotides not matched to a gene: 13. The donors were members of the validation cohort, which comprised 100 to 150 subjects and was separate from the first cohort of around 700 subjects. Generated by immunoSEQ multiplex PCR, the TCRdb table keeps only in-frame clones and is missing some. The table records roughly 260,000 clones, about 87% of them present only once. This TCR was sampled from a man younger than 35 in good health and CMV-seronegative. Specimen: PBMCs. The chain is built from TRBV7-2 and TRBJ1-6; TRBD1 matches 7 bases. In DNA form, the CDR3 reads TGTGCCAGCAGCTCACGTACCCTTACAGGGGTAAATTCACCCCTCCACTTT. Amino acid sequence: CASSSRTLTGVNSPLHF. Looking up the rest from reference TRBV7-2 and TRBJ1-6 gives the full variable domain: GAGVSQSPSNKVTEKGKDVELRCDPISGHTALYWYRQSLGQGLEFLIYFQGNSAPDKSGLPSDRFSAERTGGSVSTLTIQRTQQEDSAVYLCASSSRTLTGVNSPLHFGNGTRLTVT.